The clone carrying this T cell receptor beta chain was counted only a few times. Antigen: not known. The source of the sample is a study of shared clonotypes between healthy human individuals. Overall study: The donor pool was made up of a couple of women and a few men aged 18 to 49. Three plates each covered CD4 naive and memory; CD8 naive two, CD8 memory one. General study findings and limits: Larger estimated richness was generally seen in naive subsets than in memory subsets.

The table came from immunoSEQ multiplex PCR; TCRdb's copy has only in-frame clones and leaves some out. This table has some 1 million clones, more than 60% appearing once. The CDR3 has 14 amino acids. V was cut by 3 bases and J by 8 bases, with 14 bases left in between. CDR1 and CDR2 from the germline V gene are WNHNN and SYGVQD (reference sequence). The sequencing sample was made of memory CD4+ T cells sorted from blood. Noted subset: CD45RA-negative fraction. The clonotype comes from a man aged 18 to 30 in good health. The V and J genes are TRBV10-1 and TRBJ2-1, with D tentatively TRBD1 (5 bases). The CDR3 sequence: CASSEGYLRDEQFF. The CDR3, as DNA: TGCGCCAGCAGTGAAGGCTACCTCAGGGATGAGCAGTTCTTC.